The T cell receptor beta chain under discussion was sequenced for a study of blood T cell repertoires in COVID-19. As for the study in general: Acute-phase and convalescent COVID-19 samples originated in the United States, Italy and Spain. Nucleic acid was either cDNA or gDNA, and it came from T cells, B-cell-depleted T cells, or PBMCs.

Source study methods: Amplification of reference gene primers provided the estimated nucleated cell counts. The method was immunoSEQ multiplex PCR; TCRdb's version includes in-frame clones alone and lacks a portion of them. The V and J calls and clone size are taken from that table; D and trimming were inferred from the DNA. Among 130,000 to 150,000 clones listed, 88% were seen once. What was sequenced was peripheral blood. The origin of this receptor is a human donor in a cohort sampled during active COVID-19.

CDR3 region: CASSTLATDGLDIQYF. DNA for the CDR3: TGTGCCAGTAGTACCCTAGCGACGGATGGATTAGACATTCAGTACTTC. The chain couples TRBV19 to TRBJ2-4; D is possibly TRBD2 (6 bases). Looked up from germline, CDR1 is LNHDA and CDR2 is SQIVND (reference sequence). V lost 4 bases and J 8 bases, leaving 21 bases between the germline ends. There are 16 residues in the CDR3.